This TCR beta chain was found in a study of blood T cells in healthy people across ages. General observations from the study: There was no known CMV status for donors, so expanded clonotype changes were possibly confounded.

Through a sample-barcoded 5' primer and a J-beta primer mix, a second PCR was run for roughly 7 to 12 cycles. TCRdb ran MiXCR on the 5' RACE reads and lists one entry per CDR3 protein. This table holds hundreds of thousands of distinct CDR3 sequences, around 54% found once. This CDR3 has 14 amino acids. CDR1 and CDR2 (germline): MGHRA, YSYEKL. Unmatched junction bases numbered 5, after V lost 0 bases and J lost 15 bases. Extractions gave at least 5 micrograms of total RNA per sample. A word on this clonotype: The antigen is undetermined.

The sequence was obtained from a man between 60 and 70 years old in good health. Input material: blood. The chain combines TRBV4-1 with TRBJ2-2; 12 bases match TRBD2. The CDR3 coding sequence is TGCGCCAGCAGCCAAGATGCTAGCGGGGGGGGGTTGTTTTTT. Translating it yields CASSQDASGGGLFF.